A single sample gave rise to the 7 T cell receptor beta chains below, sequenced in a study of T cell repertoires in cytomegalovirus infection. TCRdb itself ran the reads through MiXCR, one entry per CDR3 protein. Found here are nearly 700,000 distinct CDR3 sequences, roughly 33% of them singletons; the top ten hold 15% to 20%. No antigens are known for them. The specimen comprised cultured PBMCs, sampled from culture after CMV antigen stimulation. These receptors all stem from a human donor in good health (CMV status not recorded). Some clones in this sample may be carry-over from other donors' samples.

This clonotype occurred a few times. This CDR3 reads CASSVGPDNEQFF. CDR3 coding DNA: TGTGCCAGCAGTGTGGGTCCAGACAATGAGCAGTTCTTC. The V and J genes are TRBV2 and TRBJ2-1, with unresolved D. CDR3 length equals 13 residues. The V and J ends lost 4 bases and 5 bases respectively, with 9 bases between them. CDR1 SNHLY and CDR2 FYNNEI come from the germline V gene. Full variable domain (outside the CDR3, taken from reference TRBV2 and TRBJ2-1): EPEVTQTPSHQVTQMGQEVILRCVPISNHLYFYWYRQILGQKVEFLVSFYNNEISEKSEIFDDQFSVERPDGSNFTLKIRSTKLEDSAMYFCASSVGPDNEQFFGPGTRLTVL.

Only a few counts were recorded for this clonotype. The chain joins TRBV7-9 to TRBJ2-5; D possibly matches TRBD1 or TRBD2 (5 bases each). Between the trimmed V and J ends, which lost 3 bases and 7 bases, there was a span of 12 bases. Per germline, CDR1 SEHNR and CDR2 FQNEAQ (reference sequence). The CDR3 contains 13 residues. CDR3 nucleotides: TGTGCCAGCAGCTTGGTCAGTGGGGGGACCCAGTACTTC. Amino acids: CASSLVSGGTQYF.

This clonotype appeared once. The chain uses TRBV12-3 or TRBV12-4 and TRBJ1-1, with D possibly being TRBD1 (5 bases). The CDR3 has 13 amino acids. Trimming took 8 bases from V and 3 from J, leaving 13 bases between them. The CDR3 DNA reads TGTGCCAGCCCTTTCGGGACGGACACTGAAGCTTTCTTT. Its protein product is CASPFGTDTEAFF.

In nucleotides, the CDR3 is TGTGCCAGCAGTTACGGCCCGCACGGGGAGCAGTTCTTC. Its translation: CASSYGPHGEQFF. The rearrangement joins TRBV6-5 to TRBJ2-1; no clear D. CDR3 size: 13 residues. Germline CDR1 and CDR2: MNHEY and SVGAGI. Trimming cost V 2 bases and J 10 bases, with 12 bases left between them.

The rearrangement uses TRBV12-5 and TRBJ1-5; perhaps TRBD1 as D (6 bases). Germline V CDR1 and CDR2: LGHNT, FRNRAP. V gave up 1 base and J gave up 3 bases, with 7 bases separating them. The CDR3 is 14 residues long. CDR3 in amino acids: CASGLGTANQPQHF. The CDR3 DNA follows: TGTGCTAGTGGTTTGGGGACAGCCAATCAGCCCCAGCATTTT.

This clonotype was detected a few times. This rearrangement joins TRBV6-5 to TRBJ2-1; TRBD1 might be the D (5 bases). Per the germline V gene, CDR1 is MNHEY and CDR2 is SVGAGI. The CDR3 has 12 residues. The ends were cut back, 7 bases at V and 8 bases at J, with 12 bases in the middle. The CDR3 nucleotides are TGTGCCAGCATGGGCAGGGTAGATGAGCAGTTCTTC. Encoded protein: CASMGRVDEQFF.

This chain joins TRBV19 and TRBJ2-5, with 8 bases that match TRBD2. CDR1 LNHDA and CDR2 SQIVND come from the germline V gene (reference sequence). J was trimmed by 7 bases and V by 3 bases; bases with no gene match: 10. The CDR3 extends over 15 amino acids. CDR3 protein: CASSMRTSRGGTQYF. The CDR3 nucleotides read TGTGCCAGTAGTATGCGGACTAGCAGGGGAGGGACCCAGTACTTC. Full variable domain (rest looked up from reference TRBV19 and TRBJ2-5): DGGITQSPKYLFRKEGQNVTLSCEQNLNHDAMYWYRQDPGQGLRLIYYSQIVNDFQKGDIAEGYSVSREKKESFPLTVTSAQKNPTAFYLCASSMRTSRGGTQYFGPGTRLLVL.